This TCR beta chain was retrieved from a study of cytotoxic CD8 clonotypes in ibrutinib-treated CLL. About the research overall: Researchers reported around 10 relapsed/refractory and 15 treatment-naive patients, roughly 17 of them IGHV unmutated. Treatment had run for a median roughly 13 months, range 6 to 36, when response samples were taken. Points from the study as a whole: Clonality correlated strongly with circulating CD8+ T cells and exceeded age-matched healthy donors at baseline.

On this clone itself: Its cognate antigen is unknown.

Cryopreserved PBMCs supplied about 2.1 micrograms of genomic DNA for TCR beta libraries. Here immunoSEQ multiplex PCR was the method, and the copy in TCRdb shows in-frame clones only, minus some. The table records about 17,000 clones, roughly 60% of them present only once. The sample was PBMCs, taken after 12 months of ibrutinib treatment. The origin of this receptor is a human donor with chronic lymphocytic leukemia.

The CDR3 is CASSPGQGRSYNEQFF. The CDR3 coding sequence is TGTGCCAGCAGTCCGGGACAGGGGCGCTCCTACAATGAGCAGTTCTTC. The V gene is TRBV27, the J gene TRBJ2-1, with 10 bases identical to TRBD1. Germline-derived CDR1 and CDR2 are MNHEY and SMNVEV (reference sequence). There are 16 residues in the CDR3. The V and J ends lost 5 bases and 0 bases, in that order; junction bases with no gene match: 4.